This TCR beta chain stems from a study of blood T cell repertoires in COVID-19. Generated by immunoSEQ multiplex PCR, the TCRdb table keeps only in-frame clones and is missing some. Of some 90,000 clones listed, 80% are singletons. From germline, CDR1 is LGHDT and CDR2 YNNKEL (reference sequence). The CDR3 runs to 14 residues. Trimming cost V 4 bases and J 3 bases; bases outside gene matches: 4. V is TRBV3-1 (or the pseudogene TRBV3-2) and J is TRBJ1-2, with TRBD1 matching 8 bases. Input material: peripheral blood. The clonotype originates from a human donor in a cohort sampled during active COVID-19. CDR3 nucleotide sequence: TGTGCCAGCAGCCCCGGGACAGGTTACTATGGCTACACCTTC. Amino acids: CASSPGTGYYGYTF.